Reported below is one T cell receptor (beta chain). One junction end does not reproduce the germline sequence, and a read error may be involved. Amplification used 60 Vbeta primers and 13 Jbeta primers. Clones were read by immunoSEQ multiplex PCR, and TCRdb kept only the in-frame ones, dropping some. The repertoire holds under 200,000 clones, around 82% seen once, with around 0.25% in the top ten. This sample was taken from a study of cytomegalovirus exposure and HLA in healthy donors. The CDR3 is 15 amino acids. Germline CDR1 is SNHLY and CDR2 is FYNNEI. This sequence originates from a boy under 18 in good health and CMV-seronegative. V is TRBV2 and J is TRBJ2-5; tentatively, D is TRBD2 (6 bases). Sample: PBMCs. CDR3 DNA: TGTGCCAGCAGCGAAGGTCGGGGGAGAGAAGAGACCCAGTACTTC. It codes for CASSEGRGREETQYF. Using reference TRBV2 and TRBJ2-5 for the parts outside the CDR3, the full variable domain is EPEVTQTPSHQVTQMGQEVILRCVPISNHLYFYWYRQILGQKVEFLVSFYNNEISEKSEIFDDQFSVERPDGSNFTLKIRSTKLEDSAMYFCASSEGRGREETQYFGPGTRLLVL.